This T cell receptor (beta chain) was recorded in a study of monozygotic twins with inflammatory bowel disease. On this clonotype: No antigen is known for it.

Overall study findings and caveats: People with IBD had fewer clonotypes in common with others than healthy twins did, especially with disease activity. The study supported no single strong signal or clonotype linked to IBD.

Researchers isolated total RNA from whole blood without sorting T cells. From the 5' RACE reads, TCRdb lists one entry per CDR3 protein and no DNA. The table lists a few hundred thousand distinct CDR3 sequences. Per the germline V gene, CDR1 is MNHEY and CDR2 is SVGAGI. CDR3 length: 12 residues. The origin of this receptor is a human donor with ulcerative colitis or Crohn's disease, or a healthy co-twin of an affected twin (not recorded which). The gene calls are TRBV6-5 and TRBJ2-7. Sequenced material: blood. The CDR3: CASSYSFSEQYF.